Listed below are T cell receptor beta chains from one sample, sequenced in a study of memory CD4+ T cells and cytomegalovirus serostatus. TCRdb's table, derived via immunoSEQ multiplex PCR, lists solely in-frame clones and lacks some. The table lists roughly 56,000 clones, over 80% of them singletons. Sequencing was carried out using memory CD4+ T cells from blood. These receptor sequences come from an adult in good health and CMV-seronegative. The CDR3 runs from the conserved cysteine through the conserved F or W.

J gene | V gene | CDR3 protein
TRBJ1-5 | TRBV7-8 | CASSLVSPSGQGVPGAQHF
TRBJ1-4 | TRBV11-2 | CASSFFQGGGEKLFF
TRBJ2-1 | TRBV4-1 | CASSQDGLGREENEQFF
TRBJ1-1 | TRBV30 | CAQKVVHRLNTEAFF
TRBJ1-2 | TRBV7-2 | CASSLDRVSLYGYTF
TRBJ2-5 | TRBV5-1 | CASSPWGETQYF
TRBJ1-4 | TRBV18 | CASSPLGAATNEKLFF
TRBJ2-3 | TRBV11-2 | CASSLGQGVDTQYF
TRBJ2-1 | TRBV7-2 | CASSLAGGNYNEQFF
TRBJ1-4 | TRBV9 | CASSGGQGGKKLFF
TRBJ1-1 | TRBV29-1 | CSVDQQRNTEAFF